One and the same sample provided the 24 T cell receptor delta chains below, sequenced in a study of Vδ1+ human thymocytes. General study findings and limits: Thymic TRG and TRD repertoires appeared highly polyclonal, with Gaussian CDR3 length distributions.

Sequences come from RNA converted to cDNA by reverse transcription. Pooled V-gene forward primers with one constant-region reverse primer generated the CDR3 amplicons by multiplex PCR. TCRdb called clones anew from the multiplex PCR reads with CATT. This table holds some 54,000 delta-chain clones, about 16% found once. Their cognate antigens are unknown. The sequenced sample was Vdelta1+ gamma-delta thymocytes from the thymus. Described subset: FACS-sorted CD3+ TCRalphabeta- TCRVdelta1+ TCRVdelta2- thymocytes. Receptors originate from a boy younger than two who had congenital heart surgery.

The V call is TRDV1, the J call TRDJ1; TRDD3 agrees at 13 bases. CDR1 and CDR2 from the germline V gene are TSWWSYY and QGS. CDR3 length: 22 amino acids. Unmatched junction bases numbered 21, after V lost 3 bases and J lost 2 bases. The CDR3 DNA is TGTGCTCTTGGGGACGGAGAGGACTACTGGGGGATACGCCATAAAATAACCGATAAACTCATCTTT. Protein product: CALGDGEDYWGIRHKITDKLIF.

This rearrangement joins TRDV1 to TRDJ1; 10 bases align to TRDD3. Trimming cost V 4 bases and J 0 bases; bases outside gene matches: 32. The CDR3 is 25 residues long. Germline V gives CDR1 TSWWSYY, CDR2 QGS. This chain's CDR3 is CALGVNHFLRRPQLLGDPYTDKLIF. DNA of the CDR3: TGTGCTCTTGGGGTTAACCACTTCCTACGAAGACCGCAGTTACTGGGGGATCCTTACACCGATAAACTCATCTTT.

This clone was counted a few times. The chain couples TRDV1 to TRDJ1; D perhaps matches TRDD3 (5 bases). Germline V gene lookup returns CDR1 TSWWSYY and CDR2 QGS. Between the trimmed V and J ends, which lost 2 bases and 8 bases, there was a span of 15 bases. This CDR3 spans 14 amino acids. Here the CDR3 reads CALGEYVLGQKLIF. The DNA of the CDR3 is TGTGCTCTTGGGGAATACGTTCTGGGCCAGAAACTCATCTTT.

The table lists this clone with a few counts. The chain uses TRDV1 and TRDJ1; 13 bases match TRDD3. CDR1 is TSWWSYY, CDR2 QGS, per germline. This CDR3 has 26 amino acids. Trimming took 2 bases from V and 0 from J; bases not matched to a gene: 30. The CDR3 sequence: CALGETPSKYWGIRAGARVYTDKLIF. DNA for the CDR3: TGTGCTCTTGGGGAAACCCCCTCCAAGTACTGGGGGATACGCGCGGGAGCCCGGGTGTACACCGATAAACTCATCTTT.

This clone has a handful of counts. This rearrangement joins TRAV29/DV5 to TRDJ1, with D possibly being TRDD3 (6 bases). CDR3 length: 13 amino acids. Germline V gives CDR1 NSMFDY, CDR2 ISSIKDK. V was shortened by 0 bases and J by 6 bases, with 12 bases between the two germline ends. The CDR3 DNA reads as TGTGCAGCAAGCGTGGGGGGGCCAAATAAACTCATCTTT. Translation gives CAASVGGPNKLIF. Full variable domain (missing parts from reference TRAV29/DV5 and TRDJ1): DQQVKQNSPSLSVQEGRISILNCDYTNSMFDYFLWYKKYPAEGPTFLISISSIKDKNEDGRFTVFLNKSAKHLSLHIVPSQPGDSAVYFCAASVGGPNKLIFGKGTRVTVEP.

This clone was observed a handful of times. The chain couples TRDV1 to TRDJ1, with D maybe TRDD3 (6 bases). This CDR3 is 22 amino acids long. Germline V lookup: CDR1 TSWWSYY, CDR2 QGS. V lost 5 bases and J 0 bases, leaving 34 bases between the germline ends. Here the CDR3 DNA reads TGTGCTCTTGGGAATCCCCTACGTCTCTGGGGCCCCGGCGGGTTGTACACCGATAAACTCATCTTT. Its protein is CALGNPLRLWGPGGLYTDKLIF.

This clone was seen only a few times. V usage is TRDV1 and J usage is TRDJ1; D is perhaps TRDD2 (8 bases). Germline loops: CDR1 TSWWSYY, CDR2 QGS. The CDR3 sequence is 24 residues long. Trimming took off 2 bases at V and 0 bases at J, with 37 bases between the two ends. The CDR3 is CALGETSYRSGGSSKRGYTDKLIF. The CDR3 DNA sequence: TGTGCTCTTGGGGAAACTTCCTACCGCTCTGGGGGTTCCTCCAAACGGGGTTACACCGATAAACTCATCTTT.

The chain couples TRDV1 to TRDJ1; D perhaps matches TRDD3 (8 bases). The CDR3 extends over 19 amino acids. The V and J ends lost 5 bases and 6 bases respectively, with 31 bases between them. Germline V gene sequence: CDR1 TSWWSYY, CDR2 QGS. The CDR3 DNA sequence: TGTGCTCTTGGGCAGGGTTCCTACGCGGGATACGCCGGGATTTATAAACTCATCTTT. Translation: CALGQGSYAGYAGIYKLIF.

Only a few counts were recorded for this clone. The V call is TRDV3, the J call TRDJ1, with D possibly called TRDD2 or TRDD3 (7 bases each). V lost 2 bases and J lost 7, with 41 bases in between. CDR1 and CDR2 from the germline V gene are TVYSNPD and GDNSRS (reference sequence). This CDR3 spans 21 amino acids. The DNA for the CDR3 is TGTGCCTTTTTCCTACGGCATAGTGGGGAGATACTGGGGCCAAAGCCCCGTAAACTCATCTTT. Protein: CAFFLRHSGEILGPKPRKLIF.

J is TRDJ1 and V is TRDV1; 12 nucleotides align to TRDD3. This CDR3 has 19 amino acids. The junction had 22 bases not matched to a gene; V was cut back by 9 bases and J by 5 bases. The germline V gene has CDR1 TSWWSYY and CDR2 QGS. CDR3 bases: TGTGCTCTCGGCCTAGGCAGGTACTGGGGGATACTGGGCCCTGATAAACTCATCTTT. Protein: CALGLGRYWGILGPDKLIF.

As for this clone: The junction departs from the called germline gene at one end, perhaps through a read error. V gene TRDV1 combines with J gene TRDJ1, with 13 bases aligning to TRDD3. The CDR3 consists of 20 residues. Germline V gene sequence: CDR1 TSWWSYY, CDR2 QGS. This CDR3 reads CALGELPLLGDTLLCDKHIF. For the CDR3, the DNA is TGTGCTCTTGGGGAACTTCCCTTACTGGGGGATACGCTGTTGTGCGATAAACACATCTTT.

This clone was recorded a few times. V gene TRDV1 combines with J gene TRDJ1; D is perhaps TRDD3 (6 bases). Trimming took off 0 bases at V and 5 bases at J, with 16 bases between the two ends. Germline V CDR1 and CDR2: TSWWSYY, QGS. CDR3 length equals 16 residues. This CDR3 is CALGELWGAARDKLIF. The CDR3 bases are TGTGCTCTTGGGGAACTTTGGGGGGCCGCGCGAGATAAACTCATCTTT.

The chain recombines TRDV1 with TRDJ1; no reliable D call. The CDR3 runs 10 residues. The V end was cut by 7 bases, the J end by 10 bases, with 10 bases between. Germline V gene lookup returns CDR1 TSWWSYY and CDR2 QGS. The CDR3 nucleotides are TGTGCTCTTGCCTCCGCCGGACTCATCTTT. Amino acid sequence: CALASAGLIF.

The table lists this clone with a few counts. The rearrangement uses TRDV1 and TRDJ1; TRDD3 aligns across 12 bases. The CDR3 is 18 amino acids. Germline V gene sequence: CDR1 TSWWSYY, CDR2 QGS. The ends lost 7 bases at V and 3 bases at J; junction bases unmatched: 15. The CDR3 nucleotides read TGTGCTCTTGAGATTAGAGGGCTGGGGGATACGTGGGCCGATAAACTCATCTTT. Its translation: CALEIRGLGDTWADKLIF.

The rearrangement links TRDV1 to TRDJ1, with 12 bases matching TRDD3. The CDR3 loop spans 24 amino acids. V lost 1 base to trimming and J lost 2 bases; unmatched junction nucleotides: 26. CDR1 and CDR2 from the germline V gene are TSWWSYY and QGS. This CDR3 reads CALGEPSNSYKYWGIQVWTDKLIF. In nucleotides, the CDR3 is TGTGCTCTTGGGGAACCCTCGAATTCCTACAAGTACTGGGGGATACAAGTGTGGACCGATAAACTCATCTTT.

This clone was observed a few times. J is TRDJ1 and V is TRDV1; D remains unclear. The germline V gene encodes CDR1 TSWWSYY and CDR2 QGS. The CDR3 loop spans 22 amino acids. With 4 bases removed from V and 0 bases from J, the gap between germline ends came to 33 bases. In DNA form, the CDR3 reads TGTGCTCTTGGGGCCATTCCCCACGCCTGCGCCGATCTAAAGACGTACACCGATAAACTCATCTTT. Residues: CALGAIPHACADLKTYTDKLIF.

The genes are TRDV1 and TRDJ1; 7 nucleotides align to TRDD2. Germline assignment: CDR1 TSWWSYY and CDR2 QGS. V lost 3 bases to trimming and J lost 7 bases; unmatched junction nucleotides: 20. The CDR3 sequence is 18 residues long. CDR3 coding DNA: TGTGCTCTTGGGGAGAGCGTTTTTCCTACCAGGGGTTTCGCTAAACTCATCTTT. Protein product: CALGESVFPTRGFAKLIF.

This clone was found a few times. The rearrangement joins TRDV1 to TRDJ1; 8 positions agree with TRDD3. J lost 9 bases, V lost 3 bases, and 9 bases had no gene match. CDR3 length equals 14 residues. CDR1 is TSWWSYY, CDR2 QGS, per germline. The CDR3 protein is CALGEPWNWGELIF. The CDR3 bases are TGTGCTCTTGGGGAGCCTTGGAACTGGGGGGAACTCATCTTT.

The genes are TRDV1 and TRDJ1, with D hard to call. Trimming cost V 6 bases and J 0 bases, with 26 bases left between them. The CDR3 covers 19 residues. Germline assignment: CDR1 TSWWSYY and CDR2 QGS. CDR3 DNA: TGTGCTCTTGGAACAAGAACTTCACCGGGTCCGTTTCACACCGATAAACTCATCTTT. This encodes CALGTRTSPGPFHTDKLIF.

This clone was counted a few times. The chain carries TRDV1 and TRDJ1, with TRDD3 identical over 12 bases. CDR3 length: 23 amino acids. CDR1 is TSWWSYY, CDR2 QGS, per germline. The J segment lost 8 bases and the V segment lost 1 base, leaving 29 bases of the junction unmatched. The CDR3: CALGERFLGAFLPGGYAVWKLIF. The CDR3 region has the DNA TGTGCTCTTGGGGAACGATTCCTCGGCGCCTTCCTACCTGGGGGATACGCTGTATGGAAACTCATCTTT.

The sample holds a few counts of this clone. The chain uses TRDV1 and TRDJ1; the match to TRDD3 covers 9 bases. V shed 3 bases, J shed 3 bases, and the junction held 20 bases outside the gene matches. The CDR3 loop spans 20 amino acids. Germline V lookup: CDR1 TSWWSYY, CDR2 QGS. CDR3 in amino acids: CALGDPLLPASWGISDKLIF. CDR3 DNA: TGTGCTCTTGGGGATCCCCTTCTTCCTGCCTCTTGGGGGATATCCGATAAACTCATCTTT.

This clone was counted only a few times. The chain uses TRDV1 and TRDJ1; 11 bases are shared with TRDD3. V lost 0 bases and J lost 2; bases outside the gene matches: 17. In germline, CDR1 is TSWWSYY, CDR2 QGS. The CDR3 is made up of 21 amino acids. CDR3 nucleotide sequence: TGTGCTCTTGGGGAACTCTCCCTACTGGGGCTGGGGGATACCTGGACCGATAAACTCATCTTT. Translation gives CALGELSLLGLGDTWTDKLIF.

This clone occurred a few times. The chain links TRDV1 to TRDJ1, with 10 positions matching TRDD3. The CDR3 is made up of 16 amino acids. CDR1 and CDR2 (germline): TSWWSYY, QGS. V lost 6 bases and J lost 12; bases outside the gene matches: 19. This CDR3 reads CALGGLRTGGSEIIIF. In DNA, the CDR3 is TGTGCTCTTGGAGGCCTACGTACTGGGGGATCGGAAATTATCATCTTT.

The chain has TRDV1 and TRDJ1; 8 nucleotides align to TRDD3. Germline V CDR1 and CDR2: TSWWSYY, QGS. The CDR3 extends over 19 amino acids. V trimming: 5 bases; J trimming: 5 bases; junction bases outside the gene matches: 22. The CDR3, as DNA: TGTGCTCTTGGGAGTCCCCTGGTGGTACTGGGGGGCTCGAGAGATAAACTCATCTTT. It encodes CALGSPLVVLGGSRDKLIF.